This T cell receptor (beta chain) is drawn from a study of blood T cell repertoires in COVID-19. About the study: Spain, Italy and the United States supplied samples that represented acute and convalescent COVID-19.

Seattle enrolled patients during active infection and tracked them longitudinally. The V gene lost 10 bases and the J gene lost 5 bases, with 9 bases spanning the gap. This CDR3 region has 11 residues. Per the germline V gene, CDR1 is SGHRS and CDR2 is YFSETQ. How the authors handled the data: How many nucleated cells were present was estimated from reference gene primer amplification. Repertoires were generated with immunoSEQ multiplex PCR, while TCRdb's copy carries only in-frame clones and drops some. V and J calls and clone size follow that table, whereas D and trimming were derived from the DNA. The sample records about 150,000 clones, 84% being singletons.

The rearrangement uses TRBV5-1 and TRBJ2-2; D gene ambiguous. Sequencing was carried out using peripheral blood. This clonotype was sampled from a woman older than 75 with COVID-19, enrolled during active disease. The CDR3, as DNA: TGCGCCTCCGGAGAGACCGGGGAGCTGTTTTTT. It translates to CASGETGELFF.